This T cell receptor (beta chain) was sequenced in a study of shared clonotypes between healthy human individuals. V lost 6 bases, J lost 0 bases, and 9 bases lay in between. Germline assignment: CDR1 MNHEY and CDR2 SVGAGI. CDR3 size: 13 residues. Into CD45RA+ naive and CD45RA-negative memory subsets, the CD4+ cells were split. The repertoire was sequenced with immunoSEQ multiplex PCR; TCRdb's copy has only in-frame clones and lacks some. The sample includes 550,000 to 850,000 clones, approximately 77% seen only once; the top ten take approximately 1.8%. The clonotype comes from a woman under 40 in good health. The source material was memory CD4+ T cells sorted from blood. Described subset: CD45RA-negative fraction. The chain recombines TRBV6-5 with TRBJ2-7, with D possibly TRBD1 on 6 matching bases. CDR3 protein: CASSGTFSYEQYF. For the CDR3, the DNA is TGTGCCAGCAGCGGGACATTCTCCTACGAGCAGTACTTC.